What follows are 23 T cell receptor beta chains derived from one specimen sequenced in a study of blood T cell repertoires in COVID-19. Libraries were prepared by immunoSEQ multiplex PCR; TCRdb keeps only in-frame clonotypes and omits some of them. This table has around 81,000 clones, approximately 86% appearing once. The material sequenced was peripheral blood. The origin of the receptors is an elderly woman with acute or convalescent COVID-19.

The chain is built from TRBV25-1 and TRBJ1-2; 8 nucleotides agree with TRBD1. V shed 3 bases, J shed 6 bases, and the junction held 3 bases outside the gene matches. The germline V gene encodes CDR1 MGHDK and CDR2 SYGVNS. The CDR3 has 13 residues. The CDR3 bases are TGTGCCAGCAGTGACAGGGGGCGTCATGGCTACACCTTC. Protein: CASSDRGRHGYTF.

This chain uses TRBV2 with TRBJ2-2; D is perhaps TRBD1 (5 bases). Germline V gene data show CDR1 as SNHLY and CDR2 as FYNNEI. V was shortened by 6 bases and J by 4 bases, with 15 bases between the two germline ends. The CDR3 runs to 15 residues. CDR3 in DNA: TGTGCCAGCAGCCTCGACAGCGATCGCACCGGGGAGCTGTTTTTT. Translating it yields CASSLDSDRTGELFF.

The rearrangement links TRBV2 to TRBJ2-2; TRBD2 matches 8 bases. V lost 2 bases, J lost 2 bases, and 4 bases stayed unmatched. This CDR3 region has 16 residues. Germline assignment: CDR1 SNHLY and CDR2 FYNNEI. CDR3 amino acids: CASSETGLANTGELFF. DNA of the CDR3: TGTGCCAGCAGTGAAACCGGACTAGCTAACACCGGGGAGCTGTTTTTT.

The V gene is TRBV30, the J gene TRBJ1-5, with D tentatively TRBD1 (6 bases). This CDR3 is 14 amino acids long. CDR1 and CDR2 (germline): GTSNPN, SVGIG (reference sequence). V was pared by 3 bases and J by 4 bases, with 13 bases between. In DNA form, the CDR3 reads TGTGCCTGGAGCCGGGAGGGGGATAATCAGCCCCAGCATTTT. It translates to CAWSREGDNQPQHF.

This chain links TRBV19 with TRBJ2-7, with 9 bases matching TRBD1. V was clipped by 5 bases and J by 2 bases; unmatched bases: 7. There are 15 residues in the CDR3. Germline assignment: CDR1 LNHDA and CDR2 SQIVND (reference sequence). The CDR3 loop is CASSVRQGETYEQYF. The CDR3, as DNA: TGTGCCAGTAGTGTACGACAGGGGGAAACCTACGAGCAGTACTTC.

The CDR3 spells CASSMRGNYGYTF. CDR3 nucleotides: TGTGCCAGTAGTATGAGGGGGAACTATGGCTACACCTTC. The chain joins TRBV19 to TRBJ1-2; a weak D match, TRBD1 (6 bases). Germline values: CDR1 LNHDA, CDR2 SQIVND (reference sequence). With 3 bases removed from V and 2 bases from J, the gap between germline ends came to 7 bases. This CDR3 comprises 13 residues.

This clone has a single count. The DNA of the CDR3 is TGTGCCAGCAGCTTAGGAGGGACCGGGGAGCTGTTTTTT. Protein sequence: CASSLGGTGELFF. The rearrangement links TRBV11-2 to TRBJ2-2, with TRBD2 as a possible D gene (5 bases). Trimming stripped 1 base from V and 5 bases from J, with 5 bases between. This CDR3 has 13 amino acids. The germline V gene has CDR1 SGHAT and CDR2 FQNNGV.

There are a few counts of this clone. The chain couples TRBV7-2 to TRBJ1-3, with D perhaps matching TRBD1 (6 bases). Trimming took off 6 bases at V and 2 bases at J, with 11 bases between the two ends. This CDR3 region has 14 residues. Germline values: CDR1 SGHTA, CDR2 FQGNSA. The CDR3 loop reads CASSWGGPGNTIYF. The CDR3 DNA is TGTGCCAGCAGTTGGGGGGGGCCTGGAAACACCATATATTTT.

This sequence joins TRBV9 and TRBJ2-2, with D possibly matching TRBD2 (5 bases). Looked up from germline, CDR1 is SGDLS and CDR2 is YYNGEE. The CDR3 has 14 residues. V gave up 8 bases and J gave up 1 base, with 12 bases separating them. The CDR3 sequence: CASKSGRNTGELFF. DNA of the CDR3: TGTGCCAGTAAAAGTGGGAGGAACACCGGGGAGCTGTTTTTT.

In this sample, this clone turned up once. This chain connects TRBV2 to TRBJ2-1; D might be TRBD2 (5 bases). Germline V CDR1 and CDR2: SNHLY, FYNNEI. The CDR3 extends over 17 amino acids. Trimming took off 5 bases at V and 0 bases at J, with 17 bases between the two ends. CDR3: CASSPQLVGSSYNEQFF. The CDR3 bases are TGTGCCAGCAGTCCGCAACTAGTTGGGAGCTCCTACAATGAGCAGTTCTTC. The full variable domain, its missing parts supplied by reference TRBV2 and TRBJ2-1, is EPEVTQTPSHQVTQMGQEVILRCVPISNHLYFYWYRQILGQKVEFLVSFYNNEISEKSEIFDDQFSVERPDGSNFTLKIRSTKLEDSAMYFCASSPQLVGSSYNEQFFGPGTRLTVL.

The CDR3 region has the DNA TGTGCCTGGAGTGAGGGGACAGGTAGGAACGAGCAGTACTTC. This codes for CAWSEGTGRNEQYF. This rearrangement joins TRBV30 to TRBJ2-7; TRBD1 agrees at 8 bases. The CDR3 covers 14 residues. Germline V lookup: CDR1 GTSNPN, CDR2 SVGIG (reference sequence). The V gene end was trimmed by 1 base and the J gene end by 5 bases; junction bases not matched to a gene: 7.

The chain links TRBV10-3 to TRBJ2-7; TRBD1 aligns across 9 bases. This CDR3 is built from 13 residues. V shed 11 bases, J shed 9 bases, and the junction held 14 bases outside the gene matches. Germline V gene data show CDR1 as ENHRY and CDR2 as SYGVKD. The CDR3 loop is CALGQGLERGQYF. DNA of the CDR3: TGTGCCCTCGGACAGGGGCTCGAACGGGGGCAGTACTTC.

The chain has TRBV3-1 (or the pseudogene TRBV3-2) and TRBJ2-3; TRBD2 matches 10 bases. CDR1 and CDR2 (germline): LGHDT, YNNKEL (reference sequence). The V and J ends lost 1 base and 5 bases, in that order; junction bases with no gene match: 6. The CDR3 runs to 16 residues. CDR3 nucleotide sequence: TGTGCCAGCAGCCAAGGCAGAGCGGGGGGGGGAGATACGCAGTATTTT. Its protein product is CASSQGRAGGGDTQYF.

The chain joins TRBV7-9 to TRBJ1-4; TRBD1 is a possible D gene (5 bases). Germline V gene lookup returns CDR1 SEHNR and CDR2 FQNEAQ (reference sequence). V was pared by 5 bases and J by 7 bases, with 14 bases between. The CDR3 extends over 14 amino acids. The CDR3 coding sequence is TGTGCCAGCAGCCTGAATAGGGGTGGTGAAAAACTGTTTTTT. Translated, it gives CASSLNRGGEKLFF.

The rearrangement links TRBV5-4 to TRBJ2-6; perhaps TRBD1 as D (6 bases). This CDR3 region has 15 residues. CDR1 SGHNT and CDR2 YYREEE come from the germline V gene (reference sequence). The germline V and J ends were trimmed by 7 bases and 7 bases, with 18 bases remaining between them. The CDR3 sequence is CASGYRVSVANVLTF. CDR3 DNA: TGTGCCAGCGGATACAGGGTCTCTGTCGCCAACGTCCTGACTTTC.

V usage is TRBV24-1 and J usage is TRBJ1-5; D ambiguous. Germline lookup yields CDR1 KGHDR and CDR2 SFDVKD. The V end was cut by 1 base, the J end by 4 bases, with 13 bases between. The CDR3 is made up of 16 amino acids. CDR3 nucleotides: TGTGCCACCAGTGATTTTTGTCACAGCTATAATCAGCCCCAGCATTTT. Translated: CATSDFCHSYNQPQHF.

The V and J genes are TRBV6-2 or TRBV6-3 and TRBJ1-1, with D possibly TRBD1 on 5 matching bases. CDR1 and CDR2 from the germline V gene are MNHEY and SVGEGT. CDR3 size: 15 residues. The V end lost 2 bases, the J end lost 1 base, and 11 bases lay between the germline ends. As DNA, the CDR3 is TGTGCCAGCAGTTACCCCAAGGGGCCGAACACTGAAGCTTTCTTT. Translated, it gives CASSYPKGPNTEAFF.

This clone occurred once. The V and J genes are TRBV14 and TRBJ2-2; no clear D. V dropped 2 bases and J dropped 3 bases, with 4 bases sitting between them. The CDR3 is 13 amino acids. In germline, CDR1 is SGHDN, CDR2 FVKESK. CDR3 loop: CASSQYHTGELFF. The CDR3 nucleotides read TGTGCCAGCAGCCAATATCACACCGGGGAGCTGTTTTTT.

The chain links TRBV7-2 to TRBJ1-4; 8 bases match TRBD1. The trim removed 4 bases at V and 4 bases at J, leaving 5 bases unmatched. The germline V gene has CDR1 SGHTA and CDR2 FQGNSA. CDR3 length: 15 amino acids. CDR3 nucleotide sequence: TGTGCCAGCAGCTCCTCAGGGGGCTTTAATGAAAAACTGTTTTTT. Encoded protein: CASSSSGGFNEKLFF.

The gene calls are TRBV7-2 and TRBJ2-5; possibly TRBD2 for D (6 bases). CDR3 length equals 16 residues. Germline loops: CDR1 SGHTA, CDR2 FQGNSA. V lost 0 bases and J lost 2, with 13 bases in between. CDR3 region: CASSLAGGIQQETQYF. CDR3 bases: TGTGCCAGCAGCTTAGCGGGCGGGATTCAACAAGAGACCCAGTACTTC.

The chain carries TRBV19 and TRBJ2-1; TRBD2 agrees at 11 bases. V gave up 6 bases and J gave up 5 bases; unmatched junction bases: 18. The CDR3 is 19 residues long. CDR1 LNHDA and CDR2 SQIVND come from the germline V gene (reference sequence). The CDR3 nucleotides are TGTGCCAGTAGCCACTTGGGGTTGCTAGCGGGAGGTTTTGACAATGAGCAGTTCTTC. It yields the protein CASSHLGLLAGGFDNEQFF.

This clone appeared a single time. The rearrangement joins TRBV29-1 to TRBJ2-5; a weak D match, TRBD1 (6 bases). V lost 5 bases to trimming and J lost 4 bases, with 8 bases between them. The CDR3 is 11 residues long. Germline V CDR1 and CDR2: SQVTM, ANQGSEA. CDR3 sequence (DNA): TGCAGCGTTCAGGGGCGAGAGACCCAGTACTTC. It yields the protein CSVQGRETQYF.

This rearrangement joins TRBV5-1 to TRBJ2-7; D perhaps matches TRBD2 (6 bases). Germline values: CDR1 SGHRS, CDR2 YFSETQ. The CDR3 is 14 residues long. V was shortened by 5 bases and J by 1 base, with 13 bases between the two germline ends. CDR3 coding DNA: TGCGCCAGCAGTACGACCCGGGGGTCCTACGAGCAGTACTTC. Translating gives CASSTTRGSYEQYF.